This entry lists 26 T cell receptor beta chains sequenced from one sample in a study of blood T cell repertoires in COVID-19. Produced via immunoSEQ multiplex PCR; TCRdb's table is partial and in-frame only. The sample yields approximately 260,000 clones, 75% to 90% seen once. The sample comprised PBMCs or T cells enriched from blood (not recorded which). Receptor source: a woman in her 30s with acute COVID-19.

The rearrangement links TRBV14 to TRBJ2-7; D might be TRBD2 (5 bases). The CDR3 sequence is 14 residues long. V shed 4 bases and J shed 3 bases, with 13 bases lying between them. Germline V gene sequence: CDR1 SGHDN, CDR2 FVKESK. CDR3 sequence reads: CASSLNLGDYEQYF. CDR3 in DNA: TGTGCCAGCAGCCTAAATCTGGGAGACTACGAGCAGTACTTC.

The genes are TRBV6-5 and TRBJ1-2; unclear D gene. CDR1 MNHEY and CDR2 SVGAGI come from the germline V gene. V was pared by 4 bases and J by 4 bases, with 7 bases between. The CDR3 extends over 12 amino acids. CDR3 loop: CASSSFLYGYTF. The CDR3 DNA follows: TGTGCCAGCAGTTCGTTCCTCTATGGCTACACCTTC.

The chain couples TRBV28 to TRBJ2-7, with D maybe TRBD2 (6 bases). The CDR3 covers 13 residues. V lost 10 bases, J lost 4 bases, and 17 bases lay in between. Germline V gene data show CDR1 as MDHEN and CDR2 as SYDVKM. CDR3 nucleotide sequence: TGTGCCACGGAAGAGTGGGGGAGGTACGAGCAGTACTTC. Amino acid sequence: CATEEWGRYEQYF.

Here the CDR3 reads CSASIRGQGLYEQYF. CDR3 bases: TGCAGTGCTAGTATTAGGGGACAGGGGCTATACGAGCAGTACTTC. The chain has TRBV20-1 and TRBJ2-7; 10 nucleotides agree with TRBD1. V lost 3 bases to trimming and J lost 4 bases; unmatched junction nucleotides: 9. The germline CDR1 and CDR2 sequences are DFQATT and SNEGSKA (reference sequence). This CDR3 is built from 15 residues.

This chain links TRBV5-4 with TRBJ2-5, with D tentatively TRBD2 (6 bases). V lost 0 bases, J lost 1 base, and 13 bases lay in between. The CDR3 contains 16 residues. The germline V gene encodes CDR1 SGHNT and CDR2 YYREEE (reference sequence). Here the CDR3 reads CASSLAQRRGQETQYF. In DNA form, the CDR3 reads TGTGCCAGCAGCTTGGCCCAACGGAGGGGCCAAGAGACCCAGTACTTC.

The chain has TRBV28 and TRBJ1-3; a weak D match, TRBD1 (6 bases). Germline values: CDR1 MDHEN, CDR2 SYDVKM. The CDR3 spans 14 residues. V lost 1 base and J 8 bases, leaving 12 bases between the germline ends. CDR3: CASSLLQGLDTIYF. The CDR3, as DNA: TGTGCCAGCAGTTTATTACAGGGTCTAGACACCATATATTTT.

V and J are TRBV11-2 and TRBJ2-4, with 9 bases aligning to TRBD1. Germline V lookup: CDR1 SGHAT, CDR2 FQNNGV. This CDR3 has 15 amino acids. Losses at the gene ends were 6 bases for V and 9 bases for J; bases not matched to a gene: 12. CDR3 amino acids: CASSLTGGETIIQYF. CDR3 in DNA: TGTGCCAGCAGTCTAACAGGGGGCGAGACTATCATTCAGTACTTC. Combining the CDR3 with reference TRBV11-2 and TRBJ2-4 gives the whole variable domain EAGVAQSPRYKIIEKRQSVAFWCNPISGHATLYWYQQILGQGPKLLIQFQNNGVVDDSQLPKDRFSAERLKGVDSTLKIQPAKLEDSAVYLCASSLTGGETIIQYFGAGTRLSVL.

The CDR3 DNA reads as TGTGCCAGCAGAGATCCCTTAGCCTCCCCGACCCAGTACTTC. Its protein is CASRDPLASPTQYF. The rearrangement uses TRBV2 and TRBJ2-5; D is uncertain. The germline CDR1 and CDR2 sequences are SNHLY and FYNNEI. The CDR3 is made up of 14 amino acids. The germline V and J ends were trimmed by 6 bases and 7 bases, with 18 bases remaining between them.

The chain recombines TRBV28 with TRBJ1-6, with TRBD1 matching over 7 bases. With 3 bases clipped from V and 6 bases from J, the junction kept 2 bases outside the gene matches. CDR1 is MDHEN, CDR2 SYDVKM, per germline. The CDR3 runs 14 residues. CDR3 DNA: TGTGCCAGCAGTTTGACAGGGACTAATTCACCCCTCCACTTT. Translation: CASSLTGTNSPLHF.

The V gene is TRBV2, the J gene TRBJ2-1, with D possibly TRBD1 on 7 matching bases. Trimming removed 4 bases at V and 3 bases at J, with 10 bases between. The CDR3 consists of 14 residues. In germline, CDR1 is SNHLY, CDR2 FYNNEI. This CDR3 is CASSVQGGYNEQFF. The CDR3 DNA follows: TGTGCCAGCAGTGTCCAGGGGGGCTACAATGAGCAGTTCTTC.

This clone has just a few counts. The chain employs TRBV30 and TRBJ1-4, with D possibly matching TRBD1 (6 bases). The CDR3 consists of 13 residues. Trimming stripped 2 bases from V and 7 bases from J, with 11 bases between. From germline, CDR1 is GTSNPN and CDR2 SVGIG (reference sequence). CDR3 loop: CAWSIQGPEKLFF. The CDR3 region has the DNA TGTGCCTGGAGTATACAGGGACCTGAAAAACTGTTTTTT.

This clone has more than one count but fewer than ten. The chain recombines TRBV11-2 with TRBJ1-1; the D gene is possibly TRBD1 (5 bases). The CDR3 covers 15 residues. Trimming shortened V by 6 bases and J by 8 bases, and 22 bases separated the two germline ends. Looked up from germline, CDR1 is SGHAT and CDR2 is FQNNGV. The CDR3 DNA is TGTGCCAGCAGACCTGACATCGGGCCGGGACTCGAAGCTTTCTTT. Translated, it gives CASRPDIGPGLEAFF.

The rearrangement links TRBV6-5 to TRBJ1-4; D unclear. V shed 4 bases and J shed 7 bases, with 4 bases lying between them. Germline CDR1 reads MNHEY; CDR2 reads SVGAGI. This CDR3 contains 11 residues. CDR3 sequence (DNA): TGTGCCAGCAGTTCTGTTGAAAAACTGTTTTTT. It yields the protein CASSSVEKLFF.

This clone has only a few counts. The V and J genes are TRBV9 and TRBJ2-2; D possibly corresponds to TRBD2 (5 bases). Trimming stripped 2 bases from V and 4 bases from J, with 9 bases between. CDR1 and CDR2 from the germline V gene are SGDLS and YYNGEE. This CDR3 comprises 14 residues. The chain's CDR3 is CASSVGRGTGELFF. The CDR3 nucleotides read TGTGCCAGCAGCGTCGGACGGGGCACCGGGGAGCTGTTTTTT. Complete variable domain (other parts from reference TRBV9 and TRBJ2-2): DSGVTQTPKHLITATGQRVTLRCSPRSGDLSVYWYQQSLDQGLQFLIQYYNGEERAKGNILERFSAQQFPDLHSELNLSSLELGDSALYFCASSVGRGTGELFFGEGSRLTVL.

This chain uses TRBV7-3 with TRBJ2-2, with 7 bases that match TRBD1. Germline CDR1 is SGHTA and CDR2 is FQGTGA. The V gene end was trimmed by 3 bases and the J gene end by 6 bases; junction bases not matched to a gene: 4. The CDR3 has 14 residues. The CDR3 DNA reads TGTGCCAGCAGCTTCGACAGGGCGGCCGGGGAGCTGTTTTTT. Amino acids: CASSFDRAAGELFF.

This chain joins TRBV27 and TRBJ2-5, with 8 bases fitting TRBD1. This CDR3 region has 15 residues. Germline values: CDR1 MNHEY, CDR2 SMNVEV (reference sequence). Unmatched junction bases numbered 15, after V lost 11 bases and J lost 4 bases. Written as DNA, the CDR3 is TGTGCCTCCGCGACTGGGCAGGGGGCTGGAGAGACCCAGTACTTC. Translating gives CASATGQGAGETQYF.

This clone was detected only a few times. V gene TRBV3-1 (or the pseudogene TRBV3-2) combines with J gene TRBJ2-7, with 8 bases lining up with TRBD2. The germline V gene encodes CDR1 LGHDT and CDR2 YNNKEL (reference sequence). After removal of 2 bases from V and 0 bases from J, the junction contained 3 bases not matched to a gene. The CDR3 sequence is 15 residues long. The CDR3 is CASSQTSGNSYEQYF. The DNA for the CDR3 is TGTGCCAGCAGCCAAACTAGCGGAAACTCCTACGAGCAGTACTTC.

The CDR3 sequence: CASSTQGLAGGGTDTQYF. The CDR3 DNA follows: TGCGCCAGCAGCACCCAAGGACTAGCGGGGGGCGGGACAGATACGCAGTATTTT. The gene calls are TRBV5-1 and TRBJ2-3; 14 nucleotides agree with TRBD2. V was pared by 4 bases and J by 3 bases, with 10 bases of the junction left unmatched. The CDR3 extends over 18 amino acids. Looked up from germline, CDR1 is SGHRS and CDR2 is YFSETQ.

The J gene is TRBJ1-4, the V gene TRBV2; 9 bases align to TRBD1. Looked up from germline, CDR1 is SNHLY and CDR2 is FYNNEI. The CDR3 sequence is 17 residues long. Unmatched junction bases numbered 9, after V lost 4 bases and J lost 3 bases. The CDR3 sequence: CASSVSRDRVANEKLFF. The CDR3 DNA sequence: TGTGCCAGCAGTGTATCCCGGGACAGGGTTGCTAATGAAAAACTGTTTTTT.

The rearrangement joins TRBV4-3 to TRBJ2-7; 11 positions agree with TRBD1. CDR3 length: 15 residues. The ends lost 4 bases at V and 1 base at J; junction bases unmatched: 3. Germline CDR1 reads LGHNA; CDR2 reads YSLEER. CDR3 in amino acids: CASSPGQGASYEQYF. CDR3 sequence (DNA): TGCGCCAGCAGCCCCGGACAGGGGGCTTCCTACGAGCAGTACTTC.

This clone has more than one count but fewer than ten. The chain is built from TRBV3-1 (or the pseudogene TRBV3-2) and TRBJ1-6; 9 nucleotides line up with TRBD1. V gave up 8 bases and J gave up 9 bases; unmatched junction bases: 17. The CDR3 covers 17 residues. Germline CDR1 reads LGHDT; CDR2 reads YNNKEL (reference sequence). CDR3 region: CASRLLSGQGLGSPLHF. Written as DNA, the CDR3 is TGTGCCAGCCGCCTGCTCTCGGGACAGGGACTCGGTTCACCCCTCCACTTT.

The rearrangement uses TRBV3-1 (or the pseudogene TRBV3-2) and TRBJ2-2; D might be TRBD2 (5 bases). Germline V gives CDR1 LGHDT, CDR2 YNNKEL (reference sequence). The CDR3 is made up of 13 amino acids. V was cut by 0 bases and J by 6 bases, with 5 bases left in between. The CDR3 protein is CASSQDGAGELFF. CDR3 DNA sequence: TGTGCCAGCAGCCAAGACGGGGCCGGGGAGCTGTTTTTT.

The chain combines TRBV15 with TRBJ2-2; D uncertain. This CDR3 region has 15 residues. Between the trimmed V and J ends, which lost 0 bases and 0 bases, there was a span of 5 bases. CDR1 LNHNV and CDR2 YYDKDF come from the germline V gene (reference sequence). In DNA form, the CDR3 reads TGTGCCACCAGCAGAGATAATCCGAACACCGGGGAGCTGTTTTTT. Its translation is CATSRDNPNTGELFF.

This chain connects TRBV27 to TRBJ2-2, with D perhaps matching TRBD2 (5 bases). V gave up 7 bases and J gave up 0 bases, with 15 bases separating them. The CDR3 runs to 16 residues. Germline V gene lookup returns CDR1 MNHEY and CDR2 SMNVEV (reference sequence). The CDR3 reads CASTPRGLANTGELFF. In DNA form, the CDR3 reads TGTGCCAGCACCCCCAGAGGGCTAGCGAACACCGGGGAGCTGTTTTTT.

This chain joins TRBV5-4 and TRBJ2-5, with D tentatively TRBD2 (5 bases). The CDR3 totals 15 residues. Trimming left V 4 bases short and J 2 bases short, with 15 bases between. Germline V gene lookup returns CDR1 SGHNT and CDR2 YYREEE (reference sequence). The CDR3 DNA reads TGTGCCAGCAGCCCCCGGGGTGGCGGACAAGAGACCCAGTACTTC. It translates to CASSPRGGGQETQYF. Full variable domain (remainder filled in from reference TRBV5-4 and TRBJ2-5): ETGVTQSPTHLIKTRGQQVTLRCSSQSGHNTVSWYQQALGQGPQFIFQYYREEENGRGNFPPRFSGLQFPNYSSELNVNALELDDSALYLCASSPRGGGQETQYFGPGTRLLVL.

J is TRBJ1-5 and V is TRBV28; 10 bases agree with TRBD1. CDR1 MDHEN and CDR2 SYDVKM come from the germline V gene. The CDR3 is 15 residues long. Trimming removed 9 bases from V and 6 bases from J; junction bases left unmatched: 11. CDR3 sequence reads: CASTDGTGASQPQHF. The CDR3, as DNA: TGTGCCAGTACCGACGGGACAGGGGCGTCTCAGCCCCAGCATTTT.